This T cell receptor (beta chain) was recorded in a study of blood T cell repertoires in COVID-19. For the study at large: COVID-19 samples, acute and convalescent, were from the United States, Italy and Spain. In each case, the material was cDNA or gDNA derived from T cells, B-cell-depleted T cells, or PBMCs.

The authors' processing: Counts of nucleated cells, estimated from reference gene primer amplification, were obtained. Assay: immunoSEQ multiplex PCR; the TCRdb copy retains only in-frame clones and omits some. V and J calls and clone size are those listed in that table; D and trimming were worked out from the DNA. This sample has about 190,000 clones, with roughly 80% found just once. The CDR3 contains 16 residues. Trimming removed 4 bases at V and 0 bases at J, with 13 bases between. Per germline, CDR1 SGHRS and CDR2 YFSETQ. The receptor's source is a human donor in a cohort sampled during active COVID-19. The chain has TRBV5-1 and TRBJ2-2; no reliable D call. Sequenced sample: peripheral blood. The CDR3 region has the DNA TGCGCCAGCAGCAGATTACAGCAGTCGAACACCGGGGAGCTGTTTTTT. This translates into CASSRLQQSNTGELFF.